Listed here are 9 T cell receptor beta chains from one sample, sequenced in a study of blood T cell repertoires in COVID-19. TCRdb's copy holds only in-frame clones and misses some; the assay was immunoSEQ multiplex PCR. The sample gives a few hundred thousand clones, approximately 83% of which show up once; roughly 2% is in the top ten. Sequences were obtained from peripheral blood. These receptors were collected from a man younger than 45 who had recovered from COVID-19.

The chain joins TRBV4-2 to TRBJ1-1; D unresolved. The CDR3 has 16 residues. Trimming stripped 3 bases from V and 4 bases from J, with 18 bases between. The germline V gene has CDR1 LGHNA and CDR2 YNFKEQ. The DNA for the CDR3 is TGTGCCAGCAGCCAGGATCCCGGGGTGTTCCTCACTGAAGCTTTCTTT. Its translation: CASSQDPGVFLTEAFF.

As to this clone: The sample holds other DNA sequences that translate to the same CDR3. The gene calls are TRBV18 and TRBJ1-1; no clear D. The germline gives CDR1 KGHSH, CDR2 LQKENI. The CDR3 runs to 13 residues. V gave up 2 bases and J gave up 0 bases, with 4 bases separating them. The DNA for the CDR3 is TGTGCCAGCTCACCAGCAGTGAACACTGAAGCTTTCTTT. Amino acids: CASSPAVNTEAFF.

This clone has a single count. The chain combines TRBV18 with TRBJ2-1; 8 bases are shared with TRBD1. Germline V CDR1 and CDR2: KGHSH, LQKENI. Trimming took 3 bases from V and 1 from J; bases not matched to a gene: 2. The length of the CDR3 is 15 residues. CDR3: CASSPTGESYNEQFF. CDR3 bases: TGTGCCAGCTCACCGACAGGGGAGTCCTACAATGAGCAGTTCTTC.

This chain connects TRBV10-2 to TRBJ2-1; TRBD1 agrees at 9 bases. The CDR3 totals 15 residues. V shed 4 bases and J 7 bases; nucleotides not matched to a gene: 8. Germline V lookup: CDR1 WSHSY, CDR2 SAAADI. The CDR3 spells CASSVLADRGNEQFF. CDR3 DNA sequence: TGCGCCAGCAGTGTTCTGGCGGACAGGGGTAATGAGCAGTTCTTC.

The rearrangement joins TRBV5-1 to TRBJ2-6; TRBD2 is a possible D gene (5 bases). V dropped 0 bases and J dropped 2 bases, with 6 bases sitting between them. There are 15 residues in the CDR3. Germline CDR1 reads SGHRS; CDR2 reads YFSETQ. CDR3 residues: CASSLGGTGANVLTF. CDR3 in DNA: TGCGCCAGCAGCTTGGGAGGGACTGGGGCCAACGTCCTGACTTTC.

The gene calls are TRBV3-1 (or the pseudogene TRBV3-2) and TRBJ2-7; 7 positions agree with TRBD1. The junction had 7 bases not matched to a gene; V was cut back by 4 bases and J by 4 bases. CDR3 length: 14 residues. Germline V gene lookup returns CDR1 LGHDT and CDR2 YNNKEL (reference sequence). Here the CDR3 DNA reads TGTGCCAGCAGCCCGACAGGGTTTTCTTACGAGCAGTACGTC. Its translation: CASSPTGFSYEQYV.

The genes are TRBV6-5 and TRBJ2-5, with 7 bases matching TRBD2. V was clipped by 0 bases and J by 5 bases; unmatched bases: 6. The CDR3 is 15 residues long. In germline, CDR1 is MNHEY, CDR2 SVGAGI. The CDR3 loop is CASSYSRLALETQYF. The CDR3 region has the DNA TGTGCCAGCAGTTACTCTCGACTAGCCCTCGAGACCCAGTACTTC.

The CDR3 region is CASRAFAGNTIYF. DNA for the CDR3: TGTGCCAGCAGGGCCTTTGCTGGAAACACCATATATTTT. The chain carries TRBV6-5 and TRBJ1-3, with D hard to call. Per the germline V gene, CDR1 is MNHEY and CDR2 is SVGAGI. The CDR3 is 13 amino acids. Deletions cut 6 bases from V and 2 bases from J, with 8 bases between.

The V and J genes are TRBV19 and TRBJ2-3, with a possible D match to TRBD2 (6 bases). The CDR3 runs 14 residues. The germline V gene encodes CDR1 LNHDA and CDR2 SQIVND (reference sequence). The germline V and J ends were trimmed by 5 bases and 3 bases, with 12 bases remaining between them. CDR3 sequence reads: CASSETSGTDTQYF. For the CDR3, the DNA is TGTGCCAGTAGTGAGACTAGTGGTACAGATACGCAGTATTTT.